The present T cell receptor (beta chain) was sequenced within a study of T-cell memory formation after mild COVID-19. CDR1 MGHDK and CDR2 SYGVNS come from the germline V gene. This CDR3 contains 16 residues. V was trimmed by 1 base and J by 7 bases, leaving 16 bases between them. Constant-segment-primed 5'RACE gave TCR alpha and TCR beta cDNA libraries with sample barcodes and UMIs. TCRdb reanalysed the 5' RACE reads using MiXCR and keeps one entry per CDR3 protein. The data show under 650,000 distinct CDR3 sequences, roughly 18% seen once. Study observations and caveats: Contracting CD8+ clones were enriched in EMRA, CD4+ mainly in CM and EM.

This clonotype showed up just a few times. Its cognate antigen is unknown. Sequencing input: PBMCs or a T cell subset sorted from them (not recorded which). The V gene is TRBV25-1, the J gene TRBJ2-2, with a possible D match to TRBD1 (6 bases). The receptor was isolated from an adult woman who had mild COVID-19 (a few samples of this study predate the infection). Cell type and time point are not known. CDR3 in DNA: TGTGCCAGCAGTGAATTAGGGCCAGGGGCGATCGGGGAGCTGTTTTTT. As protein: CASSELGPGAIGELFF.